Each of the 21 T cell receptor beta chains below was sequenced from the same sample in a study of ipilimumab plus nivolumab after autologous stem cell transplantation. Profiled with immunoSEQ multiplex PCR; TCRdb holds only in-frame clones, not every one. The profile shows tens of thousands of clones, around 74% of them singletons. The sample was PBMCs, taken in a trial of ipilimumab plus nivolumab as post-transplant consolidation. These TCRs come from a male donor with diffuse large B-cell lymphoma.

Concerning this clone itself: A read error is likely, as this CDR3 ends without the conserved phenylalanine or tryptophan. The genes are TRBV5-1 and TRBJ2-7, with 9 nucleotides matching TRBD1. The CDR3 length is 14 residues. CDR1 and CDR2 (germline): SGHRS, YFSETQ. Germline trimming cut 2 bases from V and 7 bases from J; bases unmatched to any gene: 7. The CDR3 protein is CASSFAGQGREQYL. The CDR3 nucleotides are TGCGCCAGCAGCTTCGCCGGACAGGGGAGAGAGCAGTACCTC.

This clone showed up just a few times. The chain joins TRBV15 to TRBJ1-5; tentative D call: TRBD1 (5 bases). The CDR3 is made up of 12 amino acids. The germline V gene has CDR1 LNHNV and CDR2 YYDKDF (reference sequence). Trimming removed 9 bases at V and 2 bases at J, with 8 bases between. In nucleotides, the CDR3 is TGTGCCACAGGGGAGGGCAATCAGCCCCAGCATTTT. It encodes CATGEGNQPQHF.

The chain uses TRBV4-2 and TRBJ2-1; D is ambiguous. The length of the CDR3 is 15 residues. The V end was cut by 0 bases, the J end by 5 bases, with 11 bases between. Germline CDR1 LGHNA, CDR2 YNFKEQ. The CDR3 sequence is CASSQDLSANNEQFF. The CDR3 region has the DNA TGTGCCAGCAGCCAAGATCTCTCGGCGAACAATGAGCAGTTCTTC.

This clone was counted a few times. J is TRBJ2-3 and V is TRBV9, with 8 bases identical to TRBD2. The CDR3 has 15 amino acids. V was pared by 3 bases and J by 4 bases, with 7 bases of the junction left unmatched. Germline lookup yields CDR1 SGDLS and CDR2 YYNGEE. CDR3 bases: TGTGCCAGCAGCGATAGCGGGGCTAGTGCAGATACGCAGTATTTT. Translation: CASSDSGASADTQYF.

Only one count was recorded for this clone. The chain recombines TRBV2 with TRBJ1-2; no reliable D call. CDR3 length: 12 residues. V lost 0 bases and J 4 bases, leaving 3 bases between the germline ends. The germline CDR1 and CDR2 sequences are SNHLY and FYNNEI. The CDR3 is CASSEASYGYTF. CDR3 in DNA: TGTGCCAGCAGTGAAGCGAGCTATGGCTACACCTTC.

This chain connects TRBV27 to TRBJ1-1; 12 bases fit TRBD1. Germline CDR1 is MNHEY and CDR2 is SMNVEV (reference sequence). There are 16 residues in the CDR3. The trim removed 7 bases at V and 5 bases at J, leaving 11 bases unmatched. The CDR3 here is CASTTQGQGAGTEAFF. As DNA, the CDR3 is TGTGCCAGCACTACCCAGGGACAGGGGGCGGGAACTGAAGCTTTCTTT.

The rearrangement links TRBV11-2 to TRBJ1-1; possible D gene TRBD1, 5 bases. V dropped 1 base and J dropped 11 bases, with 17 bases sitting between them. Germline CDR1 SGHAT, CDR2 FQNNGV. This CDR3 region has 14 residues. The CDR3 region has the DNA TGTGCCAGCAGCTTAGTTGGGGGGTACGGGGAGGCTTTCTTT. Translating it yields CASSLVGGYGEAFF.

V usage is TRBV5-1 and J usage is TRBJ1-2; D not certain. Germline CDR1 SGHRS, CDR2 YFSETQ. The germline V and J ends were trimmed by 0 bases and 0 bases, with 9 bases remaining between them. The CDR3 covers 15 residues. The CDR3 DNA follows: TGCGCCAGCAGCTTGGATCGGCCCTCTAACTATGGCTACACCTTC. Its protein is CASSLDRPSNYGYTF.

The chain combines TRBV7-8 with TRBJ2-3; TRBD2 agrees at 9 bases. Germline V gene sequence: CDR1 SGHVS, CDR2 FQNEAQ. CDR3 length equals 16 residues. Trimming took 2 bases from V and 3 from J; bases not matched to a gene: 6. CDR3 sequence: CASSLIVSGSTDTQYF. CDR3 in DNA: TGTGCCAGCAGCTTAATAGTTAGCGGGAGTACAGATACGCAGTATTTT. Full variable domain (missing parts from reference TRBV7-8 and TRBJ2-3): GAGVSQSPRYKVAKRGQDVALRCDPISGHVSLFWYQQALGQGPEFLTYFQNEAQLDKSGLPSDRFFAERPEGSVSTLKIQRTQQEDSAVYLCASSLIVSGSTDTQYFGPGTRLTVL.

The V and J genes are TRBV7-8 and TRBJ1-1; tentative D call: TRBD1 (5 bases). CDR3 length: 14 residues. The V end lost 0 bases, the J end lost 4 bases, and 9 bases lay between the germline ends. In germline, CDR1 is SGHVS, CDR2 FQNEAQ. The CDR3 sequence is CASSLAGVVTEAFF. DNA of the CDR3: TGTGCCAGCAGCTTAGCAGGGGTGGTCACTGAAGCTTTCTTT.

The chain has TRBV7-8 and TRBJ1-1; D perhaps matches TRBD1 (6 bases). Deletions cut 5 bases from V and 3 bases from J, with 16 bases between. The CDR3 extends over 15 amino acids. CDR1 and CDR2 (germline): SGHVS, FQNEAQ. CDR3 region: CASSPFLPGDTEAFF. In DNA, the CDR3 is TGTGCCAGCAGCCCGTTTCTACCAGGGGACACTGAAGCTTTCTTT.

This clone was seen more than once but under ten times. This sequence joins TRBV6-4 and TRBJ1-6; TRBD1 matches 7 bases. CDR3 size: 13 residues. The V gene's germline CDR1 is MRHNA and CDR2 SNTAGT. V lost 9 bases, J lost 4 bases, and 3 bases stayed unmatched. The CDR3 spells CASRDSYNSPLHF. In DNA, the CDR3 is TGTGCCAGTCGGGACAGTTATAATTCACCCCTCCACTTT.

J is TRBJ1-1 and V is TRBV28; D possibly corresponds to TRBD1 (6 bases). This CDR3 has 16 amino acids. In germline, CDR1 is MDHEN, CDR2 SYDVKM. V was clipped by 3 bases and J by 3 bases, with 17 bases between them. The CDR3 DNA sequence: TGTGCCAGCAGTTTCCCCCGGGGGGCTTTGTACACTGAAGCTTTCTTT. It specifies CASSFPRGALYTEAFF.

This rearrangement joins TRBV19 to TRBJ2-7; D is ambiguous. V lost 1 base to trimming and J lost 0 bases, with 10 bases between them. Germline assignment: CDR1 LNHDA and CDR2 SQIVND (reference sequence). The CDR3 is 15 residues long. In DNA, the CDR3 is TGTGCCAGTAGTATAGGTGCCGGTTTCTCCTACGAGCAGTACTTC. Residues: CASSIGAGFSYEQYF.

This clone came up a few times. This chain links TRBV10-3 with TRBJ1-2, with 10 bases that match TRBD1. V lost 6 bases, J lost 2 bases, and 6 bases stayed unmatched. CDR1 is ENHRY and CDR2 is SYGVKD in the germline V gene. The CDR3 consists of 15 residues. CDR3 protein: CAISPGQGENYGYTF. Written as DNA, the CDR3 is TGTGCCATCAGCCCCGGACAGGGGGAAAACTATGGCTACACCTTC.

This chain connects TRBV11-1 to TRBJ2-7; 8 bases fit TRBD1. This CDR3 region has 13 residues. CDR1 SGHAT and CDR2 FQDESV come from the germline V gene (reference sequence). V shed 8 bases and J 3 bases; nucleotides not matched to a gene: 6. CDR3 bases: TGTGCCAGCTCGAGGGACAGGAACTACGAGCAGTACTTC. This codes for CASSRDRNYEQYF.

The rearrangement joins TRBV27 to TRBJ2-7, with 7 bases fitting TRBD2. V gave up 2 bases and J gave up 5 bases; unmatched junction bases: 3. This CDR3 has 13 residues. CDR1 and CDR2 from the germline V gene are MNHEY and SMNVEV (reference sequence). CDR3 in DNA: TGTGCCAGCAGTTTAGGGCTAGCGGACGAGCAGTACTTC. Its protein product is CASSLGLADEQYF.

The V and J genes are TRBV29-1 and TRBJ2-1; 12 positions match TRBD2. CDR3 size: 12 residues. V lost 7 bases to trimming and J lost 7 bases; unmatched junction nucleotides: 2. CDR1 and CDR2 from the germline V gene are SQVTM and ANQGSEA. For the CDR3, the DNA is TGCAGCGGAGGGACTAGCGGGAATGAGCAGTTCTTC. This encodes CSGGTSGNEQFF.

This chain links TRBV5-1 with TRBJ2-7; D could derive from TRBD1 or TRBD2 (5 bases each). V was shortened by 2 bases and J by 4 bases, with 19 bases between the two germline ends. CDR1 is SGHRS, CDR2 YFSETQ, per germline. This CDR3 spans 16 amino acids. This CDR3 is CASSLRTSGQSYEQYF. CDR3 DNA sequence: TGCGCCAGCAGCTTAAGGACCTCGGGGCAGAGTTACGAGCAGTACTTC.

The chain carries TRBV5-6 and TRBJ1-6, with 7 positions matching TRBD1. CDR3 size: 14 residues. The V segment lost 3 bases and the J segment 7 bases; nucleotides outside the gene matches: 4. Germline CDR1 reads SGHDT; CDR2 reads YYEEEE. The CDR3 loop reads CASSSKDRNSPLHF. CDR3 nucleotides: TGTGCCAGCAGCTCTAAGGACAGGAATTCACCCCTCCACTTT.

V is TRBV10-2 and J is TRBJ2-7, with D perhaps matching TRBD1 (5 bases). V was shortened by 4 bases and J by 5 bases, with 12 bases between the two germline ends. Germline CDR1 is WSHSY and CDR2 is SAAADI. The CDR3 has 13 amino acids. The CDR3 DNA is TGCGCCAGCAGTGCAAAACAGGCCCACGAGCAGTACTTC. As protein: CASSAKQAHEQYF.